Listed below are T cell receptor beta chains from one sample, sequenced in a study of OX40 agonist ivuxolimab in advanced cancers. Assay used: immunoSEQ multiplex PCR; TCRdb lists only in-frame clones, some missing. The sample records tens of thousands of clones, about 80% being singletons. Sample: CD4+ or CD8+ T cells sorted from blood, taken in a trial of the OX40 agonist ivuxolimab. Receptors were obtained from an adult with an advanced solid tumor such as melanoma, head and neck, liver or kidney cancer. Each CDR3 is given with its conserved first and last residue. D genes are given only for firm matches. Not all rows give a size; the values are once, few, many and, for expanded clones, a class.

>TRBJ2-3|.|.|TRBV25-1
TGTGCCAGCAGTGGGGGGCACAGTCCTAGCACAGATACGCAGTATTTT
CASSGGHSPSTDTQYF
>TRBJ2-5|.|TRBD2|TRBV7-2
TGTGCCAGCAGCCCCCGCGGGAGCGGGACCCCCCAAGAGACCCAGTACTTC
CASSPRGSGTPQETQYF
>TRBJ1-1|.|.|TRBV6-6
TGTGCCAGCAGTTACTCGAAATGGAACACTGAAGCTTTCTTT
CASSYSKWNTEAFF
>TRBJ1-2|.|TRBD1|TRBV7-9
TGTGCCAGCAGCTTAGCCGGGACAGATACTAACTATGGCTACACCTTC
CASSLAGTDTNYGYTF
>TRBJ1-5|.|TRBD1|TRBV30
TGTGCCTGGAGGGGGGACAGGGGTGAAGGGCAGCCCCAGCATTTT
CAWRGDRGEGQPQHF
>TRBJ1-1|.|TRBD1|TRBV19
TGTGCCAGTAGTATTGACAGGGGAGAGGACACTGAAGCTTTCTTT
CASSIDRGEDTEAFF
>TRBJ2-7|once|TRBD2|TRBV6-5
TGTGCCAGCAGTTACTCGGGAGCGGGAATCAACGAGCAGTACTTC
CASSYSGAGINEQYF
>TRBJ1-5|.|TRBD1|TRBV28
TGTGCCATCCGTGGGACAGGGGGTTATCAGCCCCAGCATTTT
CAIRGTGGYQPQHF
>TRBJ2-7|.|TRBD1|TRBV7-2
TGTGCCAGCAGCTCCGGGACAGGGGGATCCGAGCAGTACTTC
CASSSGTGGSEQYF
>TRBJ2-7|.|TRBD2|TRBV6-1
TGTGCCAGCGGCGGCGGGAGCTCCTACGAGCAGTACTTC
CASGGGSSYEQYF
>TRBJ1-2|.|.|TRBV7-8
TGTGCCAGCAGCTTAGGAACCAGGAGTTTTAACTATGGCTACACCTTC
CASSLGTRSFNYGYTF
>TRBJ1-1|.|.|TRBV11-2
TGTGCCAGCAGCTTAGTTTTAGGTAAAGGGGAAATGAACACTGAAGCTTTCTTT
CASSLVLGKGEMNTEAFF
>TRBJ2-7|.|TRBD1|TRBV15
TGTGCCACCAGCAGAGAGTTACCCGGGACAGGGGCCTACGAGCAGTACTTC
CATSRELPGTGAYEQYF
>TRBJ1-1|.|TRBD1|TRBV7-2
TGTGCCAGCAGCGTGGGAGGGGGACAGGGCTACACTGAAGCTTTCTTT
CASSVGGGQGYTEAFF
>TRBJ2-7|.|TRBD2|TRBV2
TGTGCCAGCAGTTGGAGGGAGGGGCAGTACTTC
CASSWREGQYF
>TRBJ1-1|once|TRBD1|TRBV7-3
TGTGCCAGCAGCCGAGGGGGCGAGGACACTGAAGCTTTCTTT
CASSRGGEDTEAFF
>TRBJ2-5|.|.|TRBV21-1
TGTGCCAGCAGCAAAAACGGTATTCAAGAGACCCAGTACTTC
CASSKNGIQETQYF